Listed here are 28 T cell receptor beta chains from one sample, sequenced in a study of PD-1 blockade in classical Hodgkin lymphoma. Assay used: immunoSEQ multiplex PCR; TCRdb lists only in-frame clones, some missing. The repertoire consists of about 110,000 clones, with approximately 89% occurring once and the leading ten covering around a fifth. Specified time point: cycle 4 day 1 (C4D1), after 5 to 7 weeks of nivolumab. After autologous stem cell transplantation all patients relapsed, and prior brentuximab vedotin exposure differed between cohorts. This specimen was peripheral blood mononuclear cells (PBMCs), taken before the fourth cycle of nivolumab. Receptors were obtained from a human donor with classical Hodgkin lymphoma.

V is TRBV14 and J is TRBJ2-5, with TRBD2 matching 8 bases. Looked up from germline, CDR1 is SGHDN and CDR2 is FVKESK. The V and J ends lost 4 bases and 9 bases, in that order; junction bases with no gene match: 7. The CDR3 covers 13 residues. The CDR3 region is CASSPGLAGAQYF. Here the CDR3 DNA reads TGTGCCAGCAGCCCCGGACTAGCAGGAGCCCAGTACTTC.

In its sample, this clone was seen a few times. The CDR3 spells CASSQDAGSSYNEQFF. The DNA of the CDR3 is TGCGCCAGCAGCCAAGACGCGGGGAGCTCCTACAATGAGCAGTTCTTC. The V gene is TRBV4-1, the J gene TRBJ2-1; D is possibly TRBD2 (6 bases). V was pared by 0 bases and J by 0 bases, with 9 bases between. This CDR3 is 16 amino acids long. Germline V lookup: CDR1 MGHRA, CDR2 YSYEKL.

This chain links TRBV4-3 with TRBJ2-6, with D tentatively TRBD2 (6 bases). Trimming left V 0 bases short and J 1 base short, with 16 bases between. The germline V gene encodes CDR1 LGHNA and CDR2 YSLEER. The CDR3 has 19 residues. This CDR3 reads CASSQEGGRAGSGANVLTF. The DNA of the CDR3 is TGCGCCAGCAGCCAAGAGGGTGGCAGGGCGGGGTCTGGGGCCAACGTCCTGACTTTC.

The V gene is TRBV5-1, the J gene TRBJ2-1; D unclear. Germline V lookup: CDR1 SGHRS, CDR2 YFSETQ. The CDR3 length is 12 residues. The germline V and J ends were trimmed by 4 bases and 5 bases, with 7 bases remaining between them. DNA of the CDR3: TGCGCCAGCAGCCCCCCAAACAATGAGCAGTTCTTC. Its translation is CASSPPNNEQFF.

V is TRBV30 and J is TRBJ1-4; D is unclear. V was shortened by 4 bases and J by 0 bases, with 9 bases between the two germline ends. This CDR3 region has 14 residues. CDR1 and CDR2 (germline): GTSNPN, SVGIG (reference sequence). The CDR3 region is CAWNGPATNEKLFF. The DNA of the CDR3 is TGTGCCTGGAACGGACCGGCAACTAATGAAAAACTGTTTTTT.

This clone has just one count. This sequence joins TRBV5-4 and TRBJ1-2; D possibly corresponds to TRBD1 (6 bases). Germline CDR1 and CDR2: SGHNT and YYREEE (reference sequence). The CDR3 length is 14 residues. V was clipped by 0 bases and J by 6 bases, with 12 bases between them. The CDR3 sequence is CASSLGGGTDGYTF. CDR3 nucleotides: TGTGCCAGCAGCTTGGGAGGGGGGACCGATGGCTACACCTTC.

This clone was picked up one time. This chain connects TRBV30 to TRBJ2-1; D might be TRBD2 (6 bases). The CDR3 spans 14 residues. The V end was cut by 0 bases, the J end by 5 bases, with 11 bases between. CDR1 is GTSNPN, CDR2 SVGIG, per germline (reference sequence). In nucleotides, the CDR3 is TGTGCCTGGAGTGTTCTAGGCGGGAACAATGAGCAGTTCTTC. Translating gives CAWSVLGGNNEQFF.

This chain joins TRBV6-1 and TRBJ2-1; possibly TRBD1 for D (5 bases). V was clipped by 4 bases and J by 6 bases, with 7 bases between them. The CDR3 sequence is 12 residues long. CDR1 MNHNS and CDR2 SASEGT come from the germline V gene. CDR3 coding DNA: TGTGCCAGCAGTGGAGACAGCAATGAGCAGTTCTTC. This sequence encodes CASSGDSNEQFF.

V gene TRBV2 combines with J gene TRBJ2-1, with TRBD1 matching 7 bases. Germline V gene data show CDR1 as SNHLY and CDR2 as FYNNEI. J was trimmed by 12 bases and V by 6 bases; bases with no gene match: 14. CDR3 length: 14 amino acids. The CDR3 bases are TGTGCCAGCAGCGACCGGGACAGATATATTTGGCAGTTCTTC. Its translation: CASSDRDRYIWQFF. The variable domain in full, completed from reference TRBV2 and TRBJ2-1, reads EPEVTQTPSHQVTQMGQEVILRCVPISNHLYFYWYRQILGQKVEFLVSFYNNEISEKSEIFDDQFSVERPDGSNFTLKIRSTKLEDSAMYFCASSDRDRYIWQFFGPGTRLTVL.

The chain recombines TRBV29-1 with TRBJ2-7; 10 positions match TRBD1. CDR1 and CDR2 (germline): SQVTM, ANQGSEA. Trimming at V came to 5 bases and at J to 3 bases, leaving 7 bases not matched to a gene. The CDR3 has 14 residues. The CDR3 nucleotides read TGCAGCGTTTCCGGGACAGGGGTCTTCTACGAGCAGTACTTC. Residues: CSVSGTGVFYEQYF.

The chain recombines TRBV5-1 with TRBJ2-3; D gene unclear. The V gene's germline CDR1 is SGHRS and CDR2 YFSETQ. CDR3 size: 15 residues. Between the trimmed V and J ends, which lost 4 bases and 5 bases, there was a span of 17 bases. The CDR3 sequence is CASSARSTSGDTQYF. The CDR3 DNA sequence: TGCGCCAGCAGCGCCAGATCCACTTCGGGAGATACGCAGTATTTT.

The rearrangement links TRBV19 to TRBJ1-1; 7 positions match TRBD1. Germline values: CDR1 LNHDA, CDR2 SQIVND (reference sequence). The CDR3 is made up of 13 amino acids. The V and J ends lost 7 bases and 5 bases, in that order; junction bases with no gene match: 7. The CDR3 region has the DNA TGTGCCAGTACACAGGGGAGTGGGACTGAAGCTTTCTTT. This encodes CASTQGSGTEAFF.

The chain links TRBV7-2 to TRBJ1-1; D is perhaps TRBD1 (5 bases). Trimming removed 2 bases at V and 5 bases at J, with 12 bases between. CDR1 and CDR2 (germline): SGHTA, FQGNSA. This CDR3 has 14 residues. The CDR3 DNA reads TGTGCCAGCAGCTTAACCCAAAAGGGGACTGAAGCTTTCTTT. Translating it yields CASSLTQKGTEAFF.

The chain is built from TRBV7-2 and TRBJ2-3, with TRBD2 matching over 9 bases. From germline, CDR1 is SGHTA and CDR2 FQGNSA. The CDR3 totals 14 residues. V shed 3 bases, J shed 4 bases, and the junction held 2 bases outside the gene matches. CDR3 in amino acids: CASSFSGSSDTQYF. DNA of the CDR3: TGTGCCAGCAGCTTTAGCGGGAGTTCAGATACGCAGTATTTT.

The chain links TRBV5-1 to TRBJ2-2; D is unclear. The germline V gene has CDR1 SGHRS and CDR2 YFSETQ. The CDR3 is made up of 13 amino acids. V was cut by 0 bases and J by 6 bases, with 6 bases left in between. The CDR3 region is CASSLDVPGELFF. In nucleotides, the CDR3 is TGCGCCAGCAGCTTGGATGTACCCGGGGAGCTGTTTTTT.

To note about this clone: A junction end diverges from the germline sequence, so it may reflect a read error. The chain is built from TRBV7-9 and TRBJ2-5, with D unclear. This CDR3 region has 13 residues. Looked up from germline, CDR1 is SEHNR and CDR2 is FQNEAQ (reference sequence). CDR3 sequence reads: CASRPRSEVTQHF. Written as DNA, the CDR3 is TGTGCCAGCAGGCCTCGGTCCGAGGTGACCCAGCACTTC.

The chain links TRBV27 to TRBJ1-1; 7 bases align to TRBD1. This CDR3 region has 18 residues. Germline V CDR1 and CDR2: MNHEY, SMNVEV (reference sequence). V was pared by 3 bases and J by 0 bases, with 13 bases of the junction left unmatched. CDR3 loop: CASSFGTGQSFMNTEAFF. For the CDR3, the DNA is TGTGCCAGCAGTTTCGGGACGGGACAGTCCTTTATGAACACTGAAGCTTTCTTT.

V gene TRBV7-2 combines with J gene TRBJ2-5, with a tentative D call TRBD2 (6 bases). The V gene lost 5 bases and the J gene lost 1 base, with 11 bases spanning the gap. The CDR3 spans 14 residues. The germline gives CDR1 SGHTA, CDR2 FQGNSA. The CDR3 protein is CASSKPGLQETQYF. The CDR3 bases are TGTGCCAGCAGCAAACCGGGACTCCAAGAGACCCAGTACTTC.

The chain couples TRBV7-9 to TRBJ2-5, with D perhaps TRBD2 (7 bases). Germline V lookup: CDR1 SEHNR, CDR2 FQNEAQ (reference sequence). Trimming pared 1 base from V and 5 bases from J, leaving 20 bases between. The CDR3 spans 17 residues. CDR3 in DNA: TGTGCCAGCAGCTTAGGTGTTGTAAGGGGGGGATCGGAGACCCAGTACTTC. This encodes CASSLGVVRGGSETQYF.

The gene calls are TRBV5-8 and TRBJ2-1; TRBD1 matches at 9 bases. The germline CDR1 and CDR2 sequences are SGHTS and YDEGEE. The CDR3 extends over 15 amino acids. Trimming cost V 0 bases and J 9 bases; bases outside gene matches: 7. The CDR3 loop is CASSLEAGTGSEQFF. CDR3 in DNA: TGTGCCAGCAGCTTGGAAGCCGGGACAGGGAGTGAGCAGTTCTTC. Based on the CDR3 plus reference TRBV5-8 and TRBJ2-1, the full variable domain is EAGVTQSPTHLIKTRGQQATLRCSPISGHTSVYWYQQALGLGLQFLLWYDEGEERNRGNFPPRFSGRQFPNYSSELNVNALELEDSALYLCASSLEAGTGSEQFFGPGTRLTVL.

This clone was seen only once. This chain joins TRBV15 and TRBJ2-7; D call uncertain. V dropped 1 base and J dropped 4 bases, with 14 bases sitting between them. CDR1 and CDR2 from the germline V gene are LNHNV and YYDKDF (reference sequence). This CDR3 comprises 15 residues. CDR3 sequence (DNA): TGTGCCACCAGCAGAGTGCAGTTTCAACGATACGAGCAGTACTTC. Its protein product is CATSRVQFQRYEQYF.

The chain employs TRBV14 and TRBJ2-5; 8 bases align to TRBD2. Trimming cost V 3 bases and J 5 bases; bases outside gene matches: 2. In germline, CDR1 is SGHDN, CDR2 FVKESK. The CDR3 loop spans 13 amino acids. The CDR3 here is CASSHSGGETQYF. The CDR3 DNA follows: TGTGCCAGCAGCCACTCGGGAGGGGAGACCCAGTACTTC. The full variable domain, completed using reference TRBV14 and TRBJ2-5, is EAGVTQFPSHSVIEKGQTVTLRCDPISGHDNLYWYRRVMGKEIKFLLHFVKESKQDESGMPNNRFLAERTGGTYSTLKVQPAELEDSGVYFCASSHSGGETQYFGPGTRLLVL.

This chain connects TRBV5-6 to TRBJ2-5, with TRBD1 identical over 9 bases. Unmatched junction bases numbered 5, after V lost 0 bases and J lost 5 bases. Germline lookup yields CDR1 SGHDT and CDR2 YYEEEE. The CDR3 has 15 residues. In DNA, the CDR3 is TGTGCCAGCAGCTTGGAGGGACAGGGCCGGGAGACCCAGTACTTC. Translating gives CASSLEGQGRETQYF.

This clone was seen a handful of times. This chain joins TRBV4-1 and TRBJ2-7; D gene uncertain. Trimming pared 0 bases from V and 2 bases from J, leaving 11 bases between. The CDR3 is 15 amino acids. Looked up from germline, CDR1 is MGHRA and CDR2 is YSYEKL. The CDR3 region is CASSQDYIGPYEQYF. In DNA form, the CDR3 reads TGCGCCAGCAGCCAAGATTATATTGGCCCCTACGAGCAGTACTTC.

The V gene is TRBV4-1, the J gene TRBJ1-1; 7 nucleotides match TRBD1. V dropped 9 bases and J dropped 1; count of bases not matched to a gene: 5. From germline, CDR1 is MGHRA and CDR2 YSYEKL. CDR3 size: 13 residues. The CDR3 DNA reads as TGCGCCAGTAAGGGACAGACGAACACTGAAGCTTTCTTT. Encoded protein: CASKGQTNTEAFF.

V usage is TRBV29-1 and J usage is TRBJ1-2; D might be TRBD1 (6 bases). Germline values: CDR1 SQVTM, CDR2 ANQGSEA. The length of the CDR3 is 11 residues. This chain's CDR3 is CTIRGGKGYTF. CDR3 DNA: TGCACCATCCGAGGGGGTAAAGGCTACACCTTC.

The V gene is TRBV2, the J gene TRBJ1-1, with D possibly matching TRBD1 (5 bases). CDR3 size: 15 residues. In germline, CDR1 is SNHLY, CDR2 FYNNEI. Trimming removed 9 bases at V and 0 bases at J, with 17 bases between. The CDR3 sequence: CASTIKGTLNTEAFF. As DNA, the CDR3 is TGTGCCAGTACGATCAAGGGGACCTTGAACACTGAAGCTTTCTTT.

The genes are TRBV19 and TRBJ2-1; weak D call: TRBD2 (6 bases). V shed 9 bases and J shed 3 bases, with 18 bases lying between them. CDR1 and CDR2 from the germline V gene are LNHDA and SQIVND (reference sequence). CDR3 length: 15 amino acids. The DNA of the CDR3 is TGTGCCAGCTCCCCCGGGCGGGGCCTCTACAATGAGCAGTTCTTC. Translated: CASSPGRGLYNEQFF.